The entry that follows covers one T cell receptor (beta chain) sequence. This record belongs to a study of shared clonotypes between healthy human individuals. CDR1 and CDR2 from the germline V gene are SGHRS and YFSETQ. V shed 4 bases, J shed 2 bases, and the junction held 2 bases outside the gene matches. The length of the CDR3 is 15 residues. Method: immunoSEQ multiplex PCR; TCRdb's copy keeps in-frame clones and lacks some. Here the sample spans about 770,000 clones, roughly 72% being singletons. This clonotype was obtained from a woman younger than 45 in good health. The chain recombines TRBV5-1 with TRBJ2-1, with 11 bases matching TRBD1. Source material: memory CD4+ T cells sorted from blood. Subset indicated: CD45RA-negative fraction. The chain's CDR3 is CASSAGQGAYNEQFF. The CDR3, as DNA: TGCGCCAGCAGCGCGGGACAGGGGGCCTACAATGAGCAGTTCTTC.